The 23 T cell receptor beta chains reported below all come from one sample, sequenced in a study of radiation and T cells in renal cell carcinoma. TCRdb keeps only in-frame clones here, not all; method: immunoSEQ multiplex PCR. The table lists some 78,000 clones, roughly nine tenths of them singletons. Described time point: blood 4 weeks post-SBRT, at nephrectomy. This sample's treatment: 15 Gy SBRT to primary tumor, nephrectomy 4 weeks later. Here the sequenced sample was blood, taken from a patient whose treatment included radiotherapy and nephrectomy. The receptors were sampled from a woman between 70 and 85 years old with renal cell carcinoma.

In DNA form, the CDR3 reads TGTGCCAGCAGCCCCCCGGGGGGGGGCTCCTACAATGAGCAGTTCTTC. Amino acids: CASSPPGGGSYNEQFF. V gene TRBV7-2 combines with J gene TRBJ2-1; the match to TRBD2 covers 8 bases. Germline CDR1 reads SGHTA; CDR2 reads FQGNSA. The V segment lost 5 bases and the J segment 0 bases; nucleotides outside the gene matches: 6. The CDR3 covers 16 residues.

V and J are TRBV30 and TRBJ1-6; perhaps TRBD1 as D (6 bases). Trimming shortened V by 5 bases and J by 0 bases, and 11 bases separated the two germline ends. The CDR3 is made up of 15 amino acids. Germline V gives CDR1 GTSNPN, CDR2 SVGIG (reference sequence). The CDR3 nucleotides read TGTGCCTGGGTCCAGGGGAGCTCCTATAATTCACCCCTCCACTTT. Translated: CAWVQGSSYNSPLHF.

The rearrangement joins TRBV7-2 to TRBJ1-6; D remains unclear. The CDR3 is made up of 19 amino acids. CDR1 and CDR2 from the germline V gene are SGHTA and FQGNSA. Trimming left V 4 bases short and J 0 bases short, with 19 bases between. The CDR3 sequence is CASSSKGVRSSSYNSPLHF. Here the CDR3 DNA reads TGTGCCAGCAGCTCAAAAGGAGTCAGGAGTAGCTCCTATAATTCACCCCTCCACTTT.

This chain connects TRBV7-8 to TRBJ2-1; 9 bases match TRBD1. The CDR3 contains 15 residues. The germline V gene encodes CDR1 SGHVS and CDR2 FQNEAQ. The ends lost 4 bases at V and 4 bases at J; junction bases unmatched: 5. CDR3 nucleotides: TGTGCCAGCAGCTACCGGGACAGGGATTACAATGAGCAGTTCTTC. Amino acids: CASSYRDRDYNEQFF.

The chain couples TRBV2 to TRBJ1-5; the D gene is possibly TRBD1 (5 bases). The germline CDR1 and CDR2 sequences are SNHLY and FYNNEI. This CDR3 comprises 15 residues. The V end lost 4 bases, the J end lost 4 bases, and 14 bases lay between the germline ends. Here the CDR3 reads CASSVRGTVNQPQHF. In DNA form, the CDR3 reads TGTGCCAGCAGTGTGCGTGGGACCGTGAATCAGCCCCAGCATTTT. The full variable domain, in which reference TRBV2 and TRBJ1-5 provide the parts outside the CDR3, is EPEVTQTPSHQVTQMGQEVILRCVPISNHLYFYWYRQILGQKVEFLVSFYNNEISEKSEIFDDQFSVERPDGSNFTLKIRSTKLEDSAMYFCASSVRGTVNQPQHFGDGTRLSIL.

The J gene is TRBJ2-1, the V gene TRBV6-4; TRBD2 aligns across 9 bases. The germline gives CDR1 MRHNA, CDR2 SNTAGT. There are 15 residues in the CDR3. Trimming removed 5 bases from V and 7 bases from J; junction bases left unmatched: 9. CDR3 in amino acids: CASSRLASGVNEQFF. CDR3 DNA sequence: TGTGCCAGCAGTCGGTTGGCTAGCGGGGTTAATGAGCAGTTCTTC.

This chain joins TRBV7-2 and TRBJ2-2, with D perhaps matching TRBD2 (6 bases). CDR3 size: 13 residues. The ends were cut back, 4 bases at V and 7 bases at J, with 10 bases in the middle. Germline V gene data show CDR1 as SGHTA and CDR2 as FQGNSA. In DNA, the CDR3 is TGTGCCAGCAGCTCCCCCGGGGGCGGGGAGCTGTTTTTT. Protein: CASSSPGGGELFF. The whole variable domain, remainder taken from reference TRBV7-2 and TRBJ2-2, is GAGVSQSPSNKVTEKGKDVELRCDPISGHTALYWYRQSLGQGLEFLIYFQGNSAPDKSGLPSDRFSAERTGGSVSTLTIQRTQQEDSAVYLCASSSPGGGELFFGEGSRLTVL.

The rearrangement links TRBV6-1 to TRBJ2-7, with 9 bases that match TRBD1. This CDR3 contains 15 residues. V shed 5 bases, J shed 5 bases, and the junction held 10 bases outside the gene matches. The germline V gene has CDR1 MNHNS and CDR2 SASEGT. The CDR3 DNA reads TGTGCCAGCAGTAACCGGGACAGGGTGATGGACGAGCAGTACTTC. This codes for CASSNRDRVMDEQYF.

The rearrangement links TRBV7-9 to TRBJ1-3; TRBD1 is a possible D gene (5 bases). The ends were cut back, 5 bases at V and 0 bases at J, with 14 bases in the middle. The CDR3 is 16 amino acids. Germline CDR1 and CDR2: SEHNR and FQNEAQ (reference sequence). As DNA, the CDR3 is TGTGCCAGCAGCCTCCAGACAGCCAGCTCTGGAAACACCATATATTTT. Translated: CASSLQTASSGNTIYF.

The rearrangement uses TRBV28 and TRBJ2-7; TRBD2 matches at 9 bases. This CDR3 region has 13 residues. Trimming cost V 5 bases and J 4 bases; bases outside gene matches: 3. The V gene's germline CDR1 is MDHEN and CDR2 SYDVKM. The CDR3 loop reads CASSETSGYEQYF. DNA for the CDR3: TGTGCCAGCAGTGAGACTAGCGGTTACGAGCAGTACTTC.

The CDR3 reads CASSPFSGAPYEQYF. The CDR3 DNA reads TGTGCCAGCTCACCATTTTCAGGGGCCCCCTACGAGCAGTACTTC. This chain uses TRBV18 with TRBJ2-7; tentatively, D is TRBD1 (6 bases). This CDR3 has 15 residues. Trimming pared 2 bases from V and 2 bases from J, leaving 13 bases between. Germline CDR1 reads KGHSH; CDR2 reads LQKENI. The full variable domain, completed using reference TRBV18 and TRBJ2-7, is NAGVMQNPRHLVRRRGQEARLRCSPMKGHSHVYWYRQLPEEGLKFMVYLQKENIIDESGMPKERFSAEFPKEGPSILRIQQVVRGDSAAYFCASSPFSGAPYEQYFGPGTRLTVT.

The chain recombines TRBV29-1 with TRBJ2-2, with a tentative D call TRBD2 (7 bases). In germline, CDR1 is SQVTM, CDR2 ANQGSEA. This CDR3 spans 15 amino acids. Trimming removed 7 bases from V and 0 bases from J, with 15 bases in between. The CDR3 DNA reads as TGCAGCGCCTCCGGCGGGGGCTCGAACACCGGGGAGCTGTTTTTT. Translation: CSASGGGSNTGELFF.

This chain uses TRBV28 with TRBJ1-2, with a weak D call TRBD1 (5 bases). Per germline, CDR1 MDHEN and CDR2 SYDVKM. The CDR3 is 15 amino acids. V lost 2 bases and J lost 4, with 14 bases in between. The CDR3, as DNA: TGTGCCAGCAGTTTAGTCACAGGTCAATTCTATGGCTACACCTTC. Its protein product is CASSLVTGQFYGYTF.

The chain joins TRBV5-1 to TRBJ1-1; D remains unclear. Looked up from germline, CDR1 is SGHRS and CDR2 is YFSETQ. The CDR3 is 12 amino acids. V dropped 5 bases and J dropped 4 bases, with 9 bases sitting between them. CDR3 sequence: CASSDGRTEAFF. In nucleotides, the CDR3 is TGCGCCAGCAGTGATGGTCGCACTGAAGCTTTCTTT.

V gene TRBV19 combines with J gene TRBJ2-7; TRBD2 is a possible D gene (5 bases). CDR1 and CDR2 from the germline V gene are LNHDA and SQIVND (reference sequence). CDR3 length equals 15 residues. V shed 6 bases and J shed 3 bases, with 18 bases lying between them. CDR3 DNA: TGTGCCAGTAGGAGGACTGCAGGTCAAAACTACGAGCAGTACTTC. Protein sequence: CASRRTAGQNYEQYF.

V usage is TRBV2 and J usage is TRBJ1-6; D gene unclear. Germline V gene lookup returns CDR1 SNHLY and CDR2 FYNNEI. With 5 bases removed from V and 8 bases from J, the gap between germline ends came to 7 bases. This CDR3 is 12 amino acids long. For the CDR3, the DNA is TGTGCCAGCAGTCCGGATCATTCACCCCTCCACTTT. Translated: CASSPDHSPLHF.

The rearrangement links TRBV4-3 to TRBJ2-5; 8 bases fit TRBD2. Trimming took 0 bases from V and 5 from J; bases not matched to a gene: 8. The V gene's germline CDR1 is LGHNA and CDR2 YSLEER. CDR3 length equals 16 residues. In DNA form, the CDR3 reads TGCGCCAGCAGCCAAGAGGCGCGGGGGGCCGGCGAGACCCAGTACTTC. This codes for CASSQEARGAGETQYF.

The sample holds one count of this clone. The genes are TRBV6-1 and TRBJ2-1; 9 bases match TRBD1. CDR3 length: 16 amino acids. The V gene end was trimmed by 2 bases and the J gene end by 3 bases; junction bases not matched to a gene: 5. CDR1 and CDR2 from the germline V gene are MNHNS and SASEGT. CDR3 sequence reads: CASSELDRGIYNEQFF. Here the CDR3 DNA reads TGTGCCAGCAGTGAATTGGACAGGGGAATCTACAATGAGCAGTTCTTC.

The rearrangement uses TRBV5-1 and TRBJ1-1; D is perhaps TRBD1 (5 bases). V lost 3 bases and J 5 bases, leaving 14 bases between the germline ends. This CDR3 spans 14 amino acids. Germline values: CDR1 SGHRS, CDR2 YFSETQ. The chain's CDR3 is CASSSGQGMTEAFF. CDR3 sequence (DNA): TGCGCCAGCAGCTCAGGACAAGGTATGACTGAAGCTTTCTTT. Together with reference TRBV5-1 and TRBJ1-1, the CDR3 gives the full variable domain: KAGVTQTPRYLIKTRGQQVTLSCSPISGHRSVSWYQQTPGQGLQFLFEYFSETQRNKGNFPGRFSGRQFSNSRSEMNVSTLELGDSALYLCASSSGQGMTEAFFGQGTRLTVV.

This clone was observed a few times. The genes are TRBV18 and TRBJ1-1; D perhaps matches TRBD1 (6 bases). Germline CDR1 is KGHSH and CDR2 is LQKENI. The CDR3 extends over 13 amino acids. V was shortened by 6 bases and J by 5 bases, with 13 bases between the two germline ends. The CDR3 coding sequence is TGTGCCAGCTCGCGGACAGCGGGGACTGAAGCTTTCTTT. Its translation: CASSRTAGTEAFF.

The chain recombines TRBV15 with TRBJ2-2; possibly TRBD2 for D (5 bases). Per the germline V gene, CDR1 is LNHNV and CDR2 is YYDKDF (reference sequence). V gave up 0 bases and J gave up 6 bases, with 17 bases separating them. The CDR3 length is 17 residues. The CDR3 bases are TGTGCCACCAGCAGAGACAGGCAACTAGTTAGTCCCGGGGAGCTGTTTTTT. Translated, it gives CATSRDRQLVSPGELFF. Together with reference TRBV15 and TRBJ2-2, the CDR3 gives the full variable domain: DAMVIQNPRYQVTQFGKPVTLSCSQTLNHNVMYWYQQKSSQAPKLLFHYYDKDFNNEADTPDNFQSRRPNTSFCFLDIRSPGLGDTAMYLCATSRDRQLVSPGELFFGEGSRLTVL.

The V and J genes are TRBV6-5 and TRBJ2-5, with no clear D. V lost 0 bases, J lost 1 base, and 6 bases lay in between. Germline V CDR1 and CDR2: MNHEY, SVGAGI. CDR3 length: 14 residues. The CDR3 DNA sequence: TGTGCCAGCAGTTACTCTAACATCCAAGAGACCCAGTACTTC. Translation: CASSYSNIQETQYF.

This clone was recorded once. The chain is built from TRBV9 and TRBJ2-1, with TRBD2 matching 14 bases. Germline trimming cut 4 bases from V and 4 bases from J; bases unmatched to any gene: 4. CDR1 and CDR2 from the germline V gene are SGDLS and YYNGEE. The CDR3 is 16 amino acids. The CDR3 nucleotides read TGTGCCAGCAGCCCCAGACTAGCGGGGGGGTACAATGAGCAGTTCTTC. The encoded protein is CASSPRLAGGYNEQFF.